The entry below describes one T cell receptor beta chain. Antigen specificity is unknown. The CDR3 loop spans 14 amino acids. Germline values: CDR1 LNHDA, CDR2 SQIVND (reference sequence). Between the trimmed V and J ends, which lost 5 bases and 0 bases, there was a span of 10 bases. Deep was the level used in running the assay. Each PCR replicate from the sorted subsets contained 150 to 200 ng DNA, which is about 30,000 T cell genomes. The method was immunoSEQ multiplex PCR; TCRdb's version includes in-frame clones alone and lacks a portion of them. Here the sample spans 1,100,000 or so clones, about 80% being singletons. This record belongs to a study of shared clonotypes between healthy human individuals. Notes on the study in general: Compared with clonotypes that all four donors shared, non-shared clonotypes had lower generation probabilities.

Sequencing was carried out using memory CD4+ T cells from PBMCs. Subset noted: CD45RA-negative fraction. The TCR originated in a young man in good health. Some clones in this sample may be carry-over from other donors' samples. V and J are TRBV19 and TRBJ1-1; possible D gene TRBD1, 6 bases. The chain's CDR3 is CASSLGTLNTEAFF. The CDR3 region has the DNA TGTGCCAGTAGTCTTGGGACATTGAACACTGAAGCTTTCTTT.